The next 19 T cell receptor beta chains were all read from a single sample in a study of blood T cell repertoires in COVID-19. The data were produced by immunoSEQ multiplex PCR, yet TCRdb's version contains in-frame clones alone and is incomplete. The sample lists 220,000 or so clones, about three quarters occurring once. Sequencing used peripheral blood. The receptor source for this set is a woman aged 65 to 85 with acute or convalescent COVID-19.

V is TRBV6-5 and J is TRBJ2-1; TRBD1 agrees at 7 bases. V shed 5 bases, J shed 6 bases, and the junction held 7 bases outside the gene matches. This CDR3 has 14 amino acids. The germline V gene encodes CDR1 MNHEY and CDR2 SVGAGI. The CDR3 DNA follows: TGTGCCAGCAGTCCCGGGACAGAACCCAATGAGCAGTTCTTC. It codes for CASSPGTEPNEQFF.

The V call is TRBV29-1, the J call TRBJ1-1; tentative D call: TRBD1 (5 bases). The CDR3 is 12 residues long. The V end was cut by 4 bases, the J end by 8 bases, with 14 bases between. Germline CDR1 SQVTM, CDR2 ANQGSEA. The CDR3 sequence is CSVGGLAEEAFF. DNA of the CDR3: TGCAGCGTTGGGGGACTCGCGGAGGAAGCTTTCTTT.

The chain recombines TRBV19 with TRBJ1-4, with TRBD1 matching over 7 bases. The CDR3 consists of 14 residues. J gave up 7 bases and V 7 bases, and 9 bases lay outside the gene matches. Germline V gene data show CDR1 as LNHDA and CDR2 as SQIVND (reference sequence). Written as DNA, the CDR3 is TGTGCCAGTAATCCGGGACAGTCTTTTGAAAAACTGTTTTTT. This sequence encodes CASNPGQSFEKLFF.

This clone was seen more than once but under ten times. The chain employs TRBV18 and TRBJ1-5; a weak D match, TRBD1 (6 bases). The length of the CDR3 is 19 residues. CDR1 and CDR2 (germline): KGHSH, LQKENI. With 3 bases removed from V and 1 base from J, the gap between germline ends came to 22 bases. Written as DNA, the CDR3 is TGTGCCAGCTCACCGGTGGGGGGGCTCGGTCCTGGGAGCAATCAGCCCCAGCATTTT. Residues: CASSPVGGLGPGSNQPQHF.

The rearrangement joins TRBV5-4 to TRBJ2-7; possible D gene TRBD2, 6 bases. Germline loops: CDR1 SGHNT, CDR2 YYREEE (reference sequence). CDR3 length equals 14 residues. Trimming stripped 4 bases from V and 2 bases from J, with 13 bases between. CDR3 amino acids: CASSLSGTAYEQYF. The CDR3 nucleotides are TGTGCCAGCAGCCTTTCCGGGACTGCCTACGAGCAGTACTTC.

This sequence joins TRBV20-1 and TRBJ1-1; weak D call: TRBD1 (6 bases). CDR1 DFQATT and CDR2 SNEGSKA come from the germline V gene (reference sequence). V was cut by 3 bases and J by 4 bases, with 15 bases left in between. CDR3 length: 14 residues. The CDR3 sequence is CSASQGTWGTEAFF. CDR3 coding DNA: TGCAGTGCTAGTCAGGGGACGTGGGGCACTGAAGCTTTCTTT.

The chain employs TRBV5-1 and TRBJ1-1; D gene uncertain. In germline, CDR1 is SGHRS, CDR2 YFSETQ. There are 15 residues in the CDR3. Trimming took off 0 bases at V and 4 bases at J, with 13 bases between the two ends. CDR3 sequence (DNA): TGCGCCAGCAGCTTGGCCTTTTCATCGGGCACTGAAGCTTTCTTT. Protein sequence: CASSLAFSSGTEAFF.

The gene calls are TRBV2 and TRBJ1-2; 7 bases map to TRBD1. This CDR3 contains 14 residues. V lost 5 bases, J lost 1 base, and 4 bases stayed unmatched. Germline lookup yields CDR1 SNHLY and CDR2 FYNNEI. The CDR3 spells CASSPGTDNYGYTF. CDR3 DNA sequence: TGTGCCAGCAGTCCCGGGACAGATAACTATGGCTACACCTTC.

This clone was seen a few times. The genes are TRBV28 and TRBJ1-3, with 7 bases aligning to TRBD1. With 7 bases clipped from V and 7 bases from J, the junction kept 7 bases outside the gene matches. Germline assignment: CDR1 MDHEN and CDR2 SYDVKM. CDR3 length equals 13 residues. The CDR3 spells CASITGERNTIYF. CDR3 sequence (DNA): TGTGCCAGCATCACAGGGGAGAGGAACACCATATATTTT.

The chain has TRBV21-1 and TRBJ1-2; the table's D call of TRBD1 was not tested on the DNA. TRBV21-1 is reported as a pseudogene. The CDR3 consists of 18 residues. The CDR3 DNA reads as TGTGCCAGCAGTGTTGTCTTACAGGGGGCCCTCTTCCCGGGCGGCTACACCTTC. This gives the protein CASSVVLQGALFPGGYTF.

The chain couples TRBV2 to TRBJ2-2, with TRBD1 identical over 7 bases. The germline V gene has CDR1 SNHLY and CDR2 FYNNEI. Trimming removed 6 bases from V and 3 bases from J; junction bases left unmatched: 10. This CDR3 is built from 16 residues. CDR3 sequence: CASSLTGVEDTGELFF. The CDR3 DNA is TGTGCCAGCAGCCTTACAGGGGTGGAAGACACCGGGGAGCTGTTTTTT.

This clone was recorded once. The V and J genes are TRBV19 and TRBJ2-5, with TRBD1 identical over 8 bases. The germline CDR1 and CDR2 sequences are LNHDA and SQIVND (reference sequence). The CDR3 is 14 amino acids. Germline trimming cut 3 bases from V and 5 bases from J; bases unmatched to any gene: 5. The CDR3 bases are TGTGCCAGTAGTATGGGAACAGGGGGGGAGACCCAGTACTTC. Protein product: CASSMGTGGETQYF.

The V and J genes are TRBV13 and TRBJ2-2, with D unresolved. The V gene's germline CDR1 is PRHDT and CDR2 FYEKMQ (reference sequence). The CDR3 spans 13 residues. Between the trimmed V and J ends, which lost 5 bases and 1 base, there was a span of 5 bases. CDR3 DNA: TGTGCCAGCAGCCCCCAGAACACCGGGGAGCTGTTTTTT. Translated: CASSPQNTGELFF.

The CDR3 sequence: CSVEDFTLAGGWNEQFF. The CDR3 nucleotides are TGCAGCGTTGAAGATTTTACCCTCGCGGGAGGCTGGAATGAGCAGTTCTTC. V and J are TRBV29-1 and TRBJ2-1; 8 nucleotides match TRBD2. Germline lookup yields CDR1 SQVTM and CDR2 ANQGSEA. V dropped 0 bases and J dropped 7; count of bases not matched to a gene: 14. The CDR3 is 17 residues long.

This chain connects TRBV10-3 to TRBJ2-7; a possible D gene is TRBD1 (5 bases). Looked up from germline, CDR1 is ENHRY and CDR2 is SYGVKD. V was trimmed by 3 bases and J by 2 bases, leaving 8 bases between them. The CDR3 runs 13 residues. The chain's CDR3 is CAISEGAAYEQYF. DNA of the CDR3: TGTGCCATCAGTGAAGGGGCAGCCTACGAGCAGTACTTC.

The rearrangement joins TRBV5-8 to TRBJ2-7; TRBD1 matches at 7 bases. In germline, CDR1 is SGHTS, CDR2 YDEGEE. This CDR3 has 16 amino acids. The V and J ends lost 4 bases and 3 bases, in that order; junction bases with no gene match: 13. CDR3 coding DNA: TGTGCCAGCAGCGTGAGTCGGGACAGACCCTTCTACGAGCAGTACTTC. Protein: CASSVSRDRPFYEQYF.

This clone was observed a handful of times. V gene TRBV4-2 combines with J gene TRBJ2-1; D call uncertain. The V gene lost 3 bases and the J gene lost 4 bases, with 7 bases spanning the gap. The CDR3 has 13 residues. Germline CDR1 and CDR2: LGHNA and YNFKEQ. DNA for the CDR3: TGTGCCAGCAGCCATGAACAATACAATGAGCAGTTCTTC. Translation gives CASSHEQYNEQFF.

Here the CDR3 reads CASSPPAGDRGLANYGYTF. CDR3 coding DNA: TGTGCCAGCAGCCCTCCAGCAGGGGACAGGGGGCTGGCTAACTATGGCTACACCTTC. J is TRBJ1-2 and V is TRBV21-1; the table calls TRBD1, which could not be checked here. TRBV21-1 is designated a pseudogene. CDR3 length: 19 amino acids.

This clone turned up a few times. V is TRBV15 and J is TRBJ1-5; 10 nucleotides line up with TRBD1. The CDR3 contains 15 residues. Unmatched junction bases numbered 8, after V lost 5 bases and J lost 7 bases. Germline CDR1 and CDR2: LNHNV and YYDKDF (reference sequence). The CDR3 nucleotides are TGTGCCACCAGCCTTGGGACAGGGGCAGGCCAGCCCCAGCATTTT. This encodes CATSLGTGAGQPQHF.